Described below is a single T cell receptor (beta chain) sequence and its context. Its antigen is unidentified. Clones were read by immunoSEQ multiplex PCR, and TCRdb kept only the in-frame ones, dropping some. The sample lists more than 90,000 clones; roughly 90% were seen once. The sample belongs to a study of T cell responses to AZD1222 COVID-19 vaccine. Study information: Pooled together were second doses at about 4 or about 12 weeks. Overall study results and limits: A rise in Spike-specific TCR breadth and depth followed two AZD1222 doses. Regions left unmutated in variants are reportedly the target of nearly half of spike-specific TCRs. Most donors were white British and more were female, and clonal diversity was possibly underestimated.

Germline CDR1 SGHRS, CDR2 YFSETQ. The CDR3 extends over 16 amino acids. V was pared by 3 bases and J by 7 bases, with 7 bases of the junction left unmatched. The material sequenced was peripheral blood, taken on day 0 of AZD1222 vaccination. The J gene is TRBJ2-1, the V gene TRBV5-1, with TRBD2 matching 13 bases. The receptor was isolated from an adult in good health. The CDR3 region has the DNA TGCGCCAGCAGCTGGACGACTAGCGGGAGGACGAATGAGCAGTTCTTC. Protein sequence: CASSWTTSGRTNEQFF.